These 2 T cell receptor beta chains share one sample of origin, sequenced in a study of blood T cell repertoires in COVID-19. This table comes from immunoSEQ multiplex PCR, and its TCRdb copy is limited to in-frame clones, with some not included. The sample lists around 200,000 clones, 87% seen once, with 1.5% to 2% in the top ten. The material sequenced was peripheral blood. These receptors were taken from a man in his forties or fifties with active or convalescent COVID-19.

This chain links TRBV7-9 with TRBJ2-3, with TRBD1 identical over 8 bases. With 3 bases clipped from V and 4 bases from J, the junction kept 6 bases outside the gene matches. Germline V CDR1 and CDR2: SEHNR, FQNEAQ (reference sequence). The CDR3 sequence is 15 residues long. In DNA form, the CDR3 reads TGTGCCAGCAGCTTGGACAGGGCCGGAGCAGATACGCAGTATTTT. Its protein is CASSLDRAGADTQYF.

This chain links TRBV27 with TRBJ1-1, with D hard to call. The germline gives CDR1 MNHEY, CDR2 SMNVEV (reference sequence). V lost 2 bases to trimming and J lost 4 bases, with 14 bases between them. CDR3 size: 15 residues. The CDR3 region is CASSLLEGRVTEAFF. CDR3 bases: TGTGCCAGCAGTTTACTGGAGGGTAGGGTCACTGAAGCTTTCTTT.